These T cell receptor beta chains were read from a single sample in a study of cytomegalovirus exposure and HLA in healthy donors. Here immunoSEQ multiplex PCR was the method, and the copy in TCRdb shows in-frame clones only, minus some. The repertoire has some 150,000 clones, around 81% of them found once; the top ten carry nearly 7%. The sequencing sample was made of PBMCs. These receptors were taken from a man aged 35 to 55 in good health and CMV-seropositive. Both conserved end residues are trimmed from each CDR3. Fields, in order: V gene, J gene, CDR3 length, CDR3 protein.

V: TRBV6-1
J: TRBJ2-7
length: 9
CDR3: ASSRNYEQY

V: TRBV29-1
J: TRBJ2-5
length: 10
CDR3: SVETGGVVQY

V: TRBV5-5
J: TRBJ2-5
length: 11
CDR3: ASSWSPPETQY

V: TRBV6-1
J: TRBJ2-5
length: 13
CDR3: ASSAPRGGAETQY

V: TRBV7-2
J: TRBJ2-5
length: 12
CDR3: ASSLRDRQETQY

V: TRBV25-1
J: TRBJ1-2
length: 12
CDR3: ASSASTGIYGYT

V: TRBV5-6
J: TRBJ1-5
length: 13
CDR3: ASSLATGLEQPQH

V: TRBV7-6
J: TRBJ2-1
length: 12
CDR3: ASSSGQVGNEQF

V: TRBV25-1
J: TRBJ2-7
length: 10
CDR3: ASGQGAYEQY

V: TRBV10-1
J: TRBJ2-1
length: 11
CDR3: ASSPTQGSEQF

V: TRBV6-1
J: TRBJ1-2
length: 11
CDR3: ASSDRGGYGYT

V: TRBV13
J: TRBJ2-6
length: 15
CDR3: ASSLPPGSSGANVLT

V: TRBV4-3
J: TRBJ2-3
length: 14
CDR3: ASSQVLDSHTDTQY

V: TRBV27
J: TRBJ1-2
length: 13
CDR3: ASSTHGSAHYGYT

V: TRBV5-1
J: TRBJ2-1
length: 11
CDR3: ASRQSGGNEQF

V: TRBV28
J: TRBJ1-5
length: 13
CDR3: ASSSPTGYNQPQH

V: TRBV6-5
J: TRBJ1-3
length: 12
CDR3: ASSYSATGNTIY

V: TRBV5-1
J: TRBJ2-3
length: 13
CDR3: ASSLGGRYTDTQY

V: TRBV20-1
J: TRBJ2-5
length: 9
CDR3: SARGAETQY

V: TRBV7-2
J: TRBJ1-5
length: 12
CDR3: ASSSYGGHQPQH

V: TRBV5-1
J: TRBJ1-4
length: 14
CDR3: ASSLGTGYTNEKLF

V: TRBV14
J: TRBJ2-7
length: 11
CDR3: ASSQAGTGREY

V: TRBV6-5
J: TRBJ2-1
length: 13
CDR3: ASSSTWSGDNEQF

V: TRBV7-6
J: TRBJ1-4
length: 11
CDR3: ATQGATNEKLF

V: TRBV5-1
J: TRBJ2-5
length: 11
CDR3: ASSLAGSETQY

V: TRBV15
J: TRBJ1-6
length: 11
CDR3: ATGRGQNSPLH

V: TRBV28
J: TRBJ2-7
length: 13
CDR3: ASSLWGQGSDEQY

V: TRBV4-3
J: TRBJ2-3
length: 15
CDR3: ASSQGLGDWDPDTQY

V: TRBV7-2
J: TRBJ1-3
length: 14
CDR3: ASSLARQGSGNTIY